This is a list of T cell receptor beta chains from one sample in a study of blood T cell repertoires in COVID-19. Sequencing used immunoSEQ multiplex PCR; TCRdb keeps in-frame clones, though not all of them. The sample consists of 150,000 to 190,000 clones, 76% of them appearing once. Specimen: peripheral blood. The source is an elderly woman with acute or convalescent COVID-19. The CDR3 runs from the conserved cysteine through the conserved F or W. D genes are given only for firm matches.

j_call: TRBJ1-2; d_call: .; v_call: TRBV4-1; cdr3_aa: CASSQDSGVRNYGYTF
j_call: TRBJ1-5; d_call: TRBD1; v_call: TRBV6-2/TRBV6-3; cdr3_aa: CASSTDRESQPQHF
j_call: TRBJ2-1; d_call: TRBD2; v_call: TRBV5-4; cdr3_aa: CASSLVRLAGGLGNEQFF
j_call: TRBJ2-7; d_call: TRBD1; v_call: TRBV27; cdr3_aa: CASSPRTGSYEQYF
j_call: TRBJ1-3; d_call: .; v_call: TRBV5-8; cdr3_aa: CASSYFHSTSGNTIYF
j_call: TRBJ1-4; d_call: .; v_call: TRBV5-1; cdr3_aa: CASSLGGGSNEKLFF
j_call: TRBJ2-2; d_call: TRBD2; v_call: TRBV10-2; cdr3_aa: CASRGVSGRASSGELFF
j_call: TRBJ2-4; d_call: .; v_call: TRBV20-1; cdr3_aa: CSASISKNIQYF
j_call: TRBJ2-6; d_call: .; v_call: TRBV30; cdr3_aa: CAWSLGSNLWSGANVLTF
j_call: TRBJ1-4; d_call: .; v_call: TRBV9; cdr3_aa: CASSAQGWTNEKLFF
j_call: TRBJ2-7; d_call: TRBD2; v_call: TRBV5-1; cdr3_aa: CASSSTSGRGFHEQYF
j_call: TRBJ1-1; d_call: .; v_call: TRBV29-1; cdr3_aa: CSVEGQVNTEAFF
j_call: TRBJ2-7; d_call: .; v_call: TRBV19; cdr3_aa: CASSTWTAQTYEQYF
j_call: TRBJ2-1; d_call: TRBD2; v_call: TRBV7-2; cdr3_aa: CASSLQRETVLFF
j_call: TRBJ2-5; d_call: TRBD1; v_call: TRBV9; cdr3_aa: CASSVGRTGYNGETQYF
j_call: TRBJ2-3; d_call: .; v_call: TRBV7-3; cdr3_aa: CASSLRQGGSDTQYF
j_call: TRBJ1-4; d_call: .; v_call: TRBV7-9; cdr3_aa: CASSLIQGGKLFF
j_call: TRBJ1-3; d_call: .; v_call: TRBV6-5; cdr3_aa: CASSYEAGMRNTIYF
j_call: TRBJ1-5; d_call: TRBD1; v_call: TRBV6-5; cdr3_aa: CASRATGASNQPQHF
j_call: TRBJ2-3; d_call: .; v_call: TRBV25-1; cdr3_aa: CASSVAEGLHTQYF
j_call: TRBJ1-6; d_call: .; v_call: TRBV30; cdr3_aa: CAWSDQGSSPLHF
j_call: TRBJ2-3; d_call: TRBD1; v_call: TRBV7-3; cdr3_aa: CASCHRQGSTDTQYF
j_call: TRBJ1-1; d_call: TRBD1; v_call: TRBV18; cdr3_aa: CASSLGQGITEAFF
j_call: TRBJ1-6; d_call: .; v_call: TRBV6-5; cdr3_aa: CASSYEPSSYNSPLHF
j_call: TRBJ2-1; d_call: TRBD2; v_call: TRBV7-7; cdr3_aa: CASSLTGGPANEQFF
j_call: TRBJ2-5; d_call: .; v_call: TRBV19; cdr3_aa: CASNSYQETQYF
j_call: TRBJ1-6; d_call: TRBD1; v_call: TRBV29-1; cdr3_aa: CSVRTGEDSPLHF
j_call: TRBJ1-5; d_call: TRBD1; v_call: TRBV7-2; cdr3_aa: CASGGQGGIQPQHF
j_call: TRBJ1-4; d_call: TRBD1; v_call: TRBV9; cdr3_aa: CASSVGTGRYEKLFF
j_call: TRBJ1-2; d_call: .; v_call: TRBV12-3/TRBV12-4; cdr3_aa: CASSNRDYGYTF
j_call: TRBJ2-3; d_call: .; v_call: TRBV30; cdr3_aa: CAWTGGSTDTQYF
j_call: TRBJ2-2; d_call: .; v_call: TRBV19; cdr3_aa: CASSIGGVRATGELFF
j_call: TRBJ1-3; d_call: .; v_call: TRBV4-3; cdr3_aa: CASSQDTSGVGGNTIYF
j_call: TRBJ2-2; d_call: .; v_call: TRBV19; cdr3_aa: CASKSDSTFGAGELFF
j_call: TRBJ2-7; d_call: .; v_call: TRBV30; cdr3_aa: CAWSPQGTQYF
j_call: TRBJ2-6; d_call: .; v_call: TRBV5-1; cdr3_aa: CASSSGGNSGANVLTF
j_call: TRBJ2-1; d_call: .; v_call: TRBV19; cdr3_aa: CASSQGGAVGEQFF
j_call: TRBJ1-5; d_call: .; v_call: TRBV19; cdr3_aa: CASSTGQAPNQPQHF
j_call: TRBJ1-2; d_call: TRBD1; v_call: TRBV29-1; cdr3_aa: CSVAEGAWDYGYTF
j_call: TRBJ2-2; d_call: TRBD1; v_call: TRBV30; cdr3_aa: CAWKQGVETGELFF
j_call: TRBJ2-1; d_call: .; v_call: TRBV19; cdr3_aa: CASSQPGITPFRVEQFF
j_call: TRBJ1-6; d_call: .; v_call: TRBV7-6; cdr3_aa: CASSAREQNNSPLHF
j_call: TRBJ1-6; d_call: .; v_call: TRBV4-3; cdr3_aa: CASSQEVGGNSPLHF
j_call: TRBJ2-7; d_call: .; v_call: TRBV7-2; cdr3_aa: CASSLAGALVYEQYF
j_call: TRBJ2-3; d_call: TRBD2; v_call: TRBV5-6; cdr3_aa: CASSFLLAGGTSTDTQYF
j_call: TRBJ2-1; d_call: .; v_call: TRBV28; cdr3_aa: CASSLGQSSYNEQFF
j_call: TRBJ2-7; d_call: TRBD2; v_call: TRBV5-1; cdr3_aa: CASTLTSGSYEQYF
j_call: TRBJ2-5; d_call: TRBD2; v_call: TRBV7-3; cdr3_aa: CASSLTSSSGGAETQYF
j_call: TRBJ1-1; d_call: TRBD1; v_call: TRBV7-8; cdr3_aa: CASSFAGQGLNTEAFF
j_call: TRBJ1-1; d_call: .; v_call: TRBV19; cdr3_aa: CASSIGGRNTEAFF
j_call: TRBJ1-1; d_call: .; v_call: TRBV9; cdr3_aa: CASSGAGDTEAFF
j_call: TRBJ1-1; d_call: .; v_call: TRBV9; cdr3_aa: CASSQGMNTEAFF
j_call: TRBJ1-1; d_call: .; v_call: TRBV5-1; cdr3_aa: CASSLRSGLNTEAFF
j_call: TRBJ1-2; d_call: .; v_call: TRBV9; cdr3_aa: CASSVASQASLWGYTF
j_call: TRBJ2-7; d_call: .; v_call: TRBV27; cdr3_aa: CASRRTLLAYEQYF
j_call: TRBJ2-2; d_call: TRBD2; v_call: TRBV6-4; cdr3_aa: CASSDGLAGSTGELFF
j_call: TRBJ1-3; d_call: .; v_call: TRBV2; cdr3_aa: CASSIPGLAGNTIYF
j_call: TRBJ2-1; d_call: .; v_call: TRBV25-1; cdr3_aa: CASSYLGGNEQFF
j_call: TRBJ1-2; d_call: TRBD1; v_call: TRBV9; cdr3_aa: CASSVEGQGAHYGYTF